This T cell receptor beta chain emerged from a study of chemoradiotherapy in HPV16-positive cancers. The overall study: A couple of HPV16-positive patients' cells yielded candidate HPV-specific clones and common motifs.

Repertoires were generated with immunoSEQ multiplex PCR, while TCRdb's copy carries only in-frame clones and drops some. The sample yields about 5,400 clones, over 65% seen once. CDR3 size: 16 residues. Germline CDR1 and CDR2: SGHNT and YYREEE (reference sequence). The ends were cut back, 3 bases at V and 0 bases at J, with 13 bases in the middle. This material was acquired from a patient who underwent chemoradiotherapy. The clonotype was recovered from a human donor with HPV-associated anogenital cancer. This chain links TRBV5-4 with TRBJ1-3; no clear D gene. CDR3 sequence reads: CASSWGTRSSGNTIYF. In DNA, the CDR3 is TGTGCCAGCAGCTGGGGTACCAGGAGCTCTGGAAACACCATATATTTT.